The clone carrying this T cell receptor beta chain was recorded a few times. The antigen is not known. The data were taken from a study of beta chain features in type 1 diabetes. The CDR3 length is 17 residues. Germline CDR1 SGHRS, CDR2 YFSETQ. V lost 4 bases and J 4 bases, leaving 21 bases between the germline ends. The investigators reverse transcribed all of the isolated RNA, so they sequenced expressed TCRB transcripts. Assay: immunoSEQ multiplex PCR; the TCRdb copy retains only in-frame clones and omits some. The data contain a few hundred thousand clones, less than 15% of them singletons. General study findings and limits: Significant though moderate, a shortening of TCRB CDR3s appeared in all four CD4+ subsets of Type 1 diabetes patients. The naive, central memory and Treg TCRB repertoires showed an apparent similarity that was greater among patients than among healthy donors. Cells carrying high TCR expression could end up over-represented when cDNA is sequenced.

The sequencing sample was made of naive CD4+ T cells from blood. The sequence derives from a woman aged 18 to 35 with type 1 diabetes. The rearrangement uses TRBV5-1 and TRBJ2-1; D is possibly TRBD1 (6 bases). The CDR3 nucleotides are TGCGCCAGCAGCCCTAAGTGGGCAGGGGCGGGTTACAATGAGCAGTTCTTC. This codes for CASSPKWAGAGYNEQFF.